This T cell receptor (beta chain) was recovered during a study of blood T cell repertoires in COVID-19. As for the study in general: Acute and convalescent COVID-19 samples came from the United States, Italy and Spain. The cDNA or gDNA used as material had been derived from T cells, B-cell-depleted T cells, or PBMCs.

The authors' processing: Using reference gene primer amplification, nucleated cell counts were estimated. Generated by immunoSEQ multiplex PCR, the TCRdb table keeps only in-frame clones and is missing some. That table furnishes V, J and clone size, whereas the DNA furnished D and trimming. The sample lists about 67,000 clones, about 89% occurring once. Looked up from germline, CDR1 is SEHNR and CDR2 is FQNEAQ (reference sequence). After removal of 1 base from V and 4 bases from J, the junction contained 2 bases not matched to a gene. This CDR3 comprises 15 residues. The receptor was derived from a man aged 45 to 65 with active COVID-19. The sample was peripheral blood. V gene TRBV7-9 combines with J gene TRBJ1-4; TRBD1 matches at 8 bases. DNA for the CDR3: TGTGCCAGCAGCTTAGGACAGGGGAATAATGAAAAACTGTTTTTT. Translating it yields CASSLGQGNNEKLFF.